This T cell receptor (beta chain) was sequenced in a study of shared clonotypes between healthy human individuals. Splitting of each subset's genomic DNA was done evenly across several immunoSEQ plates. Some 30,000 T cell genomes (about 210 ng DNA) went into each sorted-subset replicate. Using immunoSEQ multiplex PCR, the repertoire was profiled, and TCRdb retains in-frame clones only, with some absent. The repertoire holds about 600,000 clones, with approximately 97% as singletons. Free of recent acute infections or vaccinations, the donors were healthy HIV-negative adults. Trimming took off 1 base at V and 2 bases at J, with 10 bases between the two ends. There are 15 residues in the CDR3. Germline V lookup: CDR1 KGHSH, CDR2 LQKENI.

The rearrangement joins TRBV18 to TRBJ2-3; maybe TRBD2 (6 bases). This receptor was taken from a woman in her twenties or thirties in good health. Material for sequencing was naive CD4+ T cells sorted from blood. The subset was: CD45RA+ positively selected. The CDR3 DNA follows: TGTGCCAGCTCACCACAGGGGACTCTCACAGATACGCAGTATTTT. Translated: CASSPQGTLTDTQYF.